This T cell receptor (beta chain) was captured by sequencing in a study of PD-1 blockade in classical Hodgkin lymphoma. Every patient was affected by relapse after autologous stem cell transplantation, while exposure to brentuximab vedotin was not uniform. Germline CDR1 and CDR2: MNHEY and SVGAGI. This CDR3 region has 13 residues. The V and J ends lost 5 bases and 10 bases respectively, with 15 bases between them. Some clones are missing from TCRdb's copy, which holds only in-frame ones; the method was immunoSEQ multiplex PCR. This sample yields about 46,000 clones, of which about three quarters are seen a single time; approximately 11% belongs to the top ten.

Sample: peripheral blood mononuclear cells (PBMCs), taken at baseline. This clonotype was sampled from a human donor with classical Hodgkin lymphoma. This chain connects TRBV6-5 to TRBJ2-1, with a weak D call TRBD1 (5 bases). Here the CDR3 reads CASSTPRAGEQFF. The CDR3 coding sequence is TGTGCCAGCAGTACCCCCAGGGCTGGGGAGCAGTTCTTC.